This T cell receptor (beta chain) was recorded in a study of blood T cell repertoires in COVID-19. Turning to the study itself: Samples representing acute and convalescent COVID-19 were sourced from the United States, Italy and Spain. Sample material is recorded as cDNA or gDNA derived from T cells, B-cell-depleted T cells, or PBMCs.

The CDR3 loop spans 19 amino acids. Per the germline V gene, CDR1 is MNHNS and CDR2 is SASEGT. V shed 4 bases and J 3 bases; nucleotides not matched to a gene: 16. Using immunoSEQ multiplex PCR, the repertoire was profiled, and TCRdb retains in-frame clones only, with some absent. The table lists a few hundred thousand clones, 85% to 90% of them singletons. The receptor comes from a woman aged 40 to 50 who had recovered from COVID-19. The chain is built from TRBV6-1 and TRBJ1-4; 8 nucleotides agree with TRBD1. The sequencing sample was made of peripheral blood. The CDR3 bases are TGTGCCAGCAGTGGGGACACTGTTGGCAGGGGGCCTCCTAATGAAAAACTGTTTTTT. It yields the protein CASSGDTVGRGPPNEKLFF.